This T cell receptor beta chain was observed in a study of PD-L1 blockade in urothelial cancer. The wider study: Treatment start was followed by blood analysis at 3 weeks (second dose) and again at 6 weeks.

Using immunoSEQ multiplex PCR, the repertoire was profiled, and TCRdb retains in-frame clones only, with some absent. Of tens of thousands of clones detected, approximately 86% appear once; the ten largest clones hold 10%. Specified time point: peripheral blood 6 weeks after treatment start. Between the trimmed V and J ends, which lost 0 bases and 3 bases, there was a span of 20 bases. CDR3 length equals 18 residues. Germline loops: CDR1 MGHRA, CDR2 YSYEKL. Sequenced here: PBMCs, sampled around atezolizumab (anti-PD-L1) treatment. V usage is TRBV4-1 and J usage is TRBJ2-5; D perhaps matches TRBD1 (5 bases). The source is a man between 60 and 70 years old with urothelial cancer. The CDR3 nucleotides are TGCGCCAGCAGCCAAGAGTTGGTAGGGGCAGGGAAGAAAGAGACCCAGTACTTC. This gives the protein CASSQELVGAGKKETQYF.